Below, 10 T cell receptor beta chains from the same sample are listed, as sequenced in a study of blood T cell repertoires in COVID-19. Profiling relied on immunoSEQ multiplex PCR, and the TCRdb table lists in-frame clones only, not all of them. Of approximately 250,000 clones in the sample, around four fifths are singletons; the top ten hold 4.2%. Sequencing was carried out using peripheral blood. The receptors originated from a man aged 55-75 years with acute or convalescent COVID-19.

The chain uses TRBV27 and TRBJ2-1; tentatively, D is TRBD2 (6 bases). Germline-derived CDR1 and CDR2 are MNHEY and SMNVEV (reference sequence). Trimming removed 6 bases at V and 0 bases at J, with 12 bases between. CDR3 length equals 15 residues. CDR3 coding DNA: TGTGCCAGCAGGGATAGCGGAAGCTCCTACAATGAGCAGTTCTTC. The encoded protein is CASRDSGSSYNEQFF.

The chain couples TRBV7-9 to TRBJ2-5; 10 bases are a match to TRBD1. Germline CDR1 and CDR2: SEHNR and FQNEAQ (reference sequence). After removal of 5 bases from V and 2 bases from J, the junction contained 8 bases not matched to a gene. There are 16 residues in the CDR3. CDR3 DNA sequence: TGTGCCAGCAGCCACGGGGACAGGGGACCTCAAGAGACCCAGTACTTC. Protein: CASSHGDRGPQETQYF. The full variable domain, with the rest looked up from reference TRBV7-9 and TRBJ2-5, is DTGVSQNPRHKITKRGQNVTFRCDPISEHNRLYWYRQTLGQGPEFLTYFQNEAQLEKSRLLSDRFSAERPKGSFSTLEIQRTEQGDSAMYLCASSHGDRGPQETQYFGPGTRLLVL.

The chain recombines TRBV30 with TRBJ1-5; no reliable D call. Trimming cost V 0 bases and J 1 base, with 7 bases left between them. The length of the CDR3 is 14 residues. Germline CDR1 reads GTSNPN; CDR2 reads SVGIG (reference sequence). CDR3 DNA: TGTGCCTGGAGTGTCGGTCGGAGCAATCAGCCCCAGCATTTT. Its protein product is CAWSVGRSNQPQHF.

The chain recombines TRBV27 with TRBJ2-2, with 14 bases fitting TRBD2. V was clipped by 4 bases and J by 2 bases; unmatched bases: 9. The CDR3 length is 19 residues. Looked up from germline, CDR1 is MNHEY and CDR2 is SMNVEV (reference sequence). The CDR3 region is CASSSLGLAGGRNTGELFF. The CDR3 DNA reads TGTGCCAGCAGTTCCTTAGGACTAGCGGGGGGCAGAAACACCGGGGAGCTGTTTTTT.

The chain links TRBV3-1 (or the pseudogene TRBV3-2) to TRBJ2-3; 10 bases line up with TRBD2. With 0 bases clipped from V and 4 bases from J, the junction kept 7 bases outside the gene matches. This CDR3 region has 17 residues. Germline values: CDR1 LGHDT, CDR2 YNNKEL (reference sequence). Written as DNA, the CDR3 is TGTGCCAGCAGCCAAGATTGGCTAGCGGGAGTGGCAGATACGCAGTATTTT. Translated, it gives CASSQDWLAGVADTQYF.

The J gene is TRBJ2-1, the V gene TRBV23-1; 9 nucleotides align to TRBD2. TRBV23-1 is an ORF for which the function is uncertain. The V gene end was trimmed by 6 bases and the J gene end by 9 bases; junction bases not matched to a gene: 12. This CDR3 comprises 15 residues. CDR3 sequence (DNA): TGCGCCAGCAGGCCCGGGACTAGCCACCGGGGTGAGCAGTTCTTC. The encoded protein is CASRPGTSHRGEQFF.

The chain combines TRBV11-3 with TRBJ2-5, with 7 bases lining up with TRBD2. This CDR3 is 15 amino acids long. The V gene's germline CDR1 is SGHNT and CDR2 YENEEA. The J segment lost 5 bases and the V segment lost 5 bases, leaving 11 bases of the junction unmatched. The CDR3 here is CASSQGLERGETQYF. The CDR3 DNA sequence: TGTGCCAGCAGCCAAGGACTAGAGCGTGGGGAGACCCAGTACTTC.

The chain employs TRBV10-1 and TRBJ2-2, with D possibly being TRBD1 (6 bases). Germline-derived CDR1 and CDR2 are WNHNN and SYGVQD (reference sequence). The CDR3 totals 13 residues. Trimming cost V 6 bases and J 4 bases, with 9 bases left between them. The CDR3 region has the DNA TGCGCCAGCAGGAAACAGGGCACCGGGGAGCTGTTTTTT. It specifies CASRKQGTGELFF.

The V gene is TRBV7-2, the J gene TRBJ1-1, with D possibly being TRBD1 (5 bases). The germline V and J ends were trimmed by 0 bases and 5 bases, with 10 bases remaining between them. CDR1 SGHTA and CDR2 FQGNSA come from the germline V gene. The CDR3 spans 14 residues. The chain's CDR3 is CASSLARGGTEAFF. The CDR3 DNA sequence: TGTGCCAGCAGCTTAGCGCGGGGGGGGACTGAAGCTTTCTTT. Full variable domain (rest looked up from reference TRBV7-2 and TRBJ1-1): GAGVSQSPSNKVTEKGKDVELRCDPISGHTALYWYRQSLGQGLEFLIYFQGNSAPDKSGLPSDRFSAERTGGSVSTLTIQRTQQEDSAVYLCASSLARGGTEAFFGQGTRLTVV.

The chain has TRBV9 and TRBJ1-5; D remains ambiguous. Trimming removed 9 bases at V and 7 bases at J, with 23 bases between. The CDR3 is 15 residues long. The germline gives CDR1 SGDLS, CDR2 YYNGEE. The CDR3 is CATFPSRGGRQPQHF. The DNA for the CDR3 is TGTGCCACCTTCCCCTCCCGGGGAGGGCGACAGCCCCAGCATTTT.